This T cell receptor beta chain derives from a study of blood T cell repertoires in COVID-19. In the study overall: Donors in the United States, Italy and Spain gave samples during acute or convalescent COVID-19. PBMCs, B-cell-depleted T cells, or T cells were the source of the cDNA or gDNA that made up the material.

Methods used by the authors: Counts of nucleated cells, estimated from reference gene primer amplification, were obtained. Measured with immunoSEQ multiplex PCR; TCRdb has only the in-frame clones, and not every one. V, J and clone size are those of that table, while D and trimming were read from the DNA. Among about 130,000 clones listed, 88% were seen once. The CDR3 runs 19 residues. Germline-derived CDR1 and CDR2 are SGHNT and YYREEE (reference sequence). V gave up 3 bases and J gave up 3 bases; unmatched junction bases: 9. The TCR comes from a man aged 50 to 60 with acute or convalescent COVID-19. The sample taken for sequencing was peripheral blood. This rearrangement joins TRBV5-4 to TRBJ2-1; 16 bases line up with TRBD2. The CDR3 region is CASSSRGTSGGAHYNEQFF. CDR3 in DNA: TGTGCCAGCAGCTCGCGGGGGACTAGCGGGGGGGCCCACTACAATGAGCAGTTCTTC.